This T cell receptor (beta chain) was identified during a study of blood T cells in healthy people across ages. Study observations and caveats: Nothing was known about donor CMV status, and this possibly confounded expanded clonotype changes. Estimated diversity, derived from one million T cells, was regarded as an underestimate.

A second PCR, run for roughly 7 to 12 cycles, used a sample-barcoded 5' primer plus a J-beta primer mix. TCRdb recomputed calls from the 5' RACE reads with MiXCR, one row per CDR3 protein. This repertoire shows 850,000 to 1,100,000 distinct CDR3 sequences, more than 30% found once; its top ten account for 10% to 15%. Concerning this clonotype: As yet, its antigen is unknown.

Germline V lookup: CDR1 SGHRS, CDR2 YFSETQ. The V and J ends lost 4 bases and 8 bases, in that order; junction bases with no gene match: 7. The CDR3 consists of 14 residues. The chain carries TRBV5-1 and TRBJ2-1, with 9 bases matching TRBD1. The sequencing input was blood. The source of this sequence is a young man in good health. CDR3 sequence: CASSPRTGDDEQFF. The CDR3 nucleotides read TGCGCCAGCAGCCCCAGGACAGGGGACGATGAGCAGTTCTTC.